This T cell receptor (beta chain) derives from a study of T-cell memory formation after mild COVID-19. This clonotype was seen only a few times. Antigen specificity is unknown. Per the germline V gene, CDR1 is SGHRS and CDR2 is YFSETQ. There are 14 residues in the CDR3. V was shortened by 2 bases and J by 5 bases, with 14 bases between the two germline ends. MiXCR, run by TCRdb on the 5' RACE reads, gives a single entry per CDR3 protein. Of about 350,000 distinct CDR3 sequences in the sample, 25% to 30% were seen once. Findings of the study overall: Later expanders leaned toward CD4+, whereas clones contracting from day 15 to 85 were balanced CD4/CD8.

The receptor was derived from an adult woman who had mild COVID-19 (a few samples of this study predate the infection). Cell type and time point are not known. The chain uses TRBV5-1 and TRBJ2-7; D may correspond to TRBD1 or TRBD2 (5 bases each). Input material: PBMCs or a T cell subset sorted from them (not recorded which). The CDR3 nucleotides read TGCGCCAGCAGCTTAGGCAGGGCGGGCGACGAGCAGTACTTC. Protein sequence: CASSLGRAGDEQYF.